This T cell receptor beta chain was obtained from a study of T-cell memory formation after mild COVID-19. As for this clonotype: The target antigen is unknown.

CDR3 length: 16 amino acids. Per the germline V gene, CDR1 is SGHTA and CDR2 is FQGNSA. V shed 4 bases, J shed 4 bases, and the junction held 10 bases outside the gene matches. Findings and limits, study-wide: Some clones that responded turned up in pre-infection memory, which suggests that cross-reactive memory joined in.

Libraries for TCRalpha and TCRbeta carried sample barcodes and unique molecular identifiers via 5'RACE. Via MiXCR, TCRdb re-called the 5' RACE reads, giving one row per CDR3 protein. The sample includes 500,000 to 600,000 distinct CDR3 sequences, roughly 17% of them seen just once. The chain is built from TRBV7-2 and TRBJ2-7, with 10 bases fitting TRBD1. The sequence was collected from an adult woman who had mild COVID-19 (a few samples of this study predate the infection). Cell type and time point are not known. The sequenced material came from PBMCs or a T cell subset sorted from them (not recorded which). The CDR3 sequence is CASSSPWGTGAYEQYF. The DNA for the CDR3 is TGTGCCAGCAGCTCACCTTGGGGGACAGGGGCATACGAGCAGTACTTC. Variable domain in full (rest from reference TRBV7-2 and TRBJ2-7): GAGVSQSPSNKVTEKGKDVELRCDPISGHTALYWYRQSLGQGLEFLIYFQGNSAPDKSGLPSDRFSAERTGGSVSTLTIQRTQQEDSAVYLCASSSPWGTGAYEQYFGPGTRLTVT.